The source of this TCR beta chain is a study of graft-versus-host responses after intestinal transplantation. At the level of the study: Recipients across the board were started on anti-thymocyte globulin induction, then kept on tacrolimus and steroids for about 3 years. Study-wide findings and caveats: Among circulating GvH clones, peak levels were associated with early post-transplant declines in HvG clones. Investigators detected GvH clones in recipient marrow, with some emerging earlier in ileum or blood.

As concerns this clone: What it binds is unknown.

V was clipped by 6 bases and J by 4 bases; unmatched bases: 16. The CDR3 contains 17 residues. The germline V gene has CDR1 SEHNR and CDR2 FQNEAQ (reference sequence). The protocol was immunoSEQ multiplex PCR, while the TCRdb copy is restricted to in-frame clones and leaves out a portion. The data contain approximately 25,000 clones, 90% to 95% of them seen just once; the ten biggest clones take up about 0.8%. Sequenced material: PBMCs, taken approximately 30 days after intestinal transplant. This clonotype was obtained from a human patient who received an intestinal transplant, so some T cells may come from the graft donor. The chain carries TRBV7-9 and TRBJ2-3, with 7 bases lining up with TRBD2. This CDR3 reads CASRRVGSGKRSDTQYF. CDR3 coding DNA: TGTGCCAGCAGGCGGGTCGGGAGCGGGAAACGATCAGATACGCAGTATTTT.